These 30 T cell receptor beta chains were sequenced from one sample in a study of blood T cell repertoires in COVID-19 (dated by TCRdb to the early 2020s). Libraries were built with the immunoSEQ multiplex PCR assay. The clones in this table, taken by TCRdb from immuneACCESS, are in-frame only. Not every clone is retained; where verified, under half of the shortfall comes from an unresolved V gene, and the cause of the rest is unknown. The sample table holds around 64,000 clones, of which around 85% were seen once. The ten largest clones represent approximately 20% of the sample. The sample was peripheral blood. These receptor sequences come from a woman of 80 years or more with acute or convalescent COVID-19.

The chain links TRBV28 to TRBJ1-2; the D is unclear. Germline CDR1 is MDHEN and CDR2 is SYDVKM. Trimming took 6 bases from V and 0 from J, leaving 5 bases between them. The CDR3 has 12 amino acids. The CDR3 reads CASSTSNYGYTF. CDR3 DNA sequence: TGTGCCAGCAGCACATCTAACTATGGCTACACCTTC.

V usage is TRBV9 and J usage is TRBJ1-1; possibly TRBD1 for D (6 bases). V was clipped by 3 bases and J by 4 bases, with 16 bases between them. Germline V CDR1 and CDR2: SGDLS, YYNGEE. The CDR3 runs to 15 residues. This CDR3 reads CASSARTEGVTEAFF. CDR3 nucleotide sequence: TGTGCCAGCAGCGCCCGAACCGAGGGGGTCACTGAAGCTTTCTTT.

CDR3 in DNA: TGTGCCAGCAGTTCAGGGTCTGGAAACACCATATATTTT. Translated, it gives CASSSGSGNTIYF. The V gene is TRBV12-3 or TRBV12-4, the J gene TRBJ1-3; possible D gene TRBD1, 5 bases. V was shortened by 4 bases and J by 1 base, with 5 bases between the two germline ends. This CDR3 contains 13 residues.

This chain connects TRBV28 to TRBJ1-2, with TRBD1 identical over 11 bases. The J segment lost 4 bases and the V segment lost 5 bases, leaving 9 bases of the junction unmatched. The germline V gene encodes CDR1 MDHEN and CDR2 SYDVKM. There are 16 residues in the CDR3. The CDR3 DNA is TGTGCCAGCAGTCAACAAGGGACAGGGGGGCCCTATGGCTACACCTTC. Residues: CASSQQGTGGPYGYTF.

The chain joins TRBV5-1 to TRBJ2-1, with D possibly being TRBD1 (6 bases). Germline V gene lookup returns CDR1 SGHRS and CDR2 YFSETQ. The CDR3 is 16 amino acids. The germline V and J ends were trimmed by 0 bases and 0 bases, with 10 bases remaining between them. CDR3 protein: CASSLGTDLSYNEQFF. In nucleotides, the CDR3 is TGCGCCAGCAGCTTGGGGACAGACCTCTCCTACAATGAGCAGTTCTTC.

The chain uses TRBV3-1 (or the pseudogene TRBV3-2) and TRBJ1-2; possibly TRBD1 for D (6 bases). The germline V gene encodes CDR1 LGHDT and CDR2 YNNKEL (reference sequence). The CDR3 is 12 amino acids. V was trimmed by 6 bases and J by 10 bases, leaving 15 bases between them. Here the CDR3 reads CASSSGTSDYTF. DNA of the CDR3: TGTGCCAGCAGTTCCGGGACATCCGACTACACCTTC.

The chain links TRBV3-1 (or the pseudogene TRBV3-2) to TRBJ2-3; TRBD2 is a possible D gene (6 bases). The CDR3 is made up of 14 amino acids. CDR1 and CDR2 from the germline V gene are LGHDT and YNNKEL (reference sequence). With 2 bases removed from V and 6 bases from J, the gap between germline ends came to 12 bases. The CDR3 sequence: CASSQLRELDTQYF. Here the CDR3 DNA reads TGTGCCAGCAGCCAACTTCGGGAGTTGGATACGCAGTATTTT.

The rearrangement joins TRBV19 to TRBJ1-6, with unresolved D. This CDR3 region has 13 residues. Germline assignment: CDR1 LNHDA and CDR2 SQIVND (reference sequence). V was pared by 10 bases and J by 7 bases, with 14 bases between. CDR3 in amino acids: CATAKRVNSPLHF. The CDR3 region has the DNA TGTGCCACTGCTAAACGTGTGAATTCACCCCTCCACTTT.

This chain uses TRBV6-2 or TRBV6-3 with TRBJ2-1, with TRBD2 as a possible D gene (5 bases). The length of the CDR3 is 16 residues. Germline V lookup: CDR1 MNHEY, CDR2 SVGEGT. Trimming removed 4 bases at V and 7 bases at J, with 20 bases between. The CDR3 region is CASSLGPGTRVNEQFF. In DNA form, the CDR3 reads TGTGCCAGCAGTTTAGGTCCAGGAACTAGGGTGAATGAGCAGTTCTTC.

This clone was seen just once. The chain couples TRBV15 to TRBJ1-5, with TRBD1 as a possible D gene (6 bases). The CDR3 runs 15 residues. V lost 0 bases, J lost 5 bases, and 11 bases lay in between. CDR1 and CDR2 (germline): LNHNV, YYDKDF (reference sequence). CDR3 protein: CATSRDGGGHQPQHF. The CDR3 DNA reads TGTGCCACCAGCAGAGATGGGGGGGGCCATCAGCCCCAGCATTTT. The variable domain in full, with the rest retrieved from reference TRBV15 and TRBJ1-5, is DAMVIQNPRYQVTQFGKPVTLSCSQTLNHNVMYWYQQKSSQAPKLLFHYYDKDFNNEADTPDNFQSRRPNTSFCFLDIRSPGLGDTAMYLCATSRDGGGHQPQHFGDGTRLSIL.

The CDR3 loop is CASSSRGTATFF. The CDR3 region has the DNA TGTGCCAGCAGCTCCAGGGGGACAGCGACTTTCTTT. The rearrangement uses TRBV11-3 and TRBJ1-1; 7 bases are shared with TRBD1. The trim removed 4 bases at V and 12 bases at J, leaving 8 bases unmatched. The CDR3 spans 12 residues. Per the germline V gene, CDR1 is SGHNT and CDR2 is YENEEA. Supplemented by reference TRBV11-3 and TRBJ1-1, the full variable domain reads EAGVVQSPRYKIIEKKQPVAFWCNPISGHNTLYWYLQNLGQGPELLIRYENEEAVDDSQLPKDRFSAERLKGVDSTLKIQPAELGDSAVYLCASSSRGTATFFGQGTRLTVV.

The chain is built from TRBV7-9 and TRBJ1-5; no clear D. This CDR3 spans 15 amino acids. V was cut by 5 bases and J by 2 bases, with 13 bases left in between. Germline-derived CDR1 and CDR2 are SEHNR and FQNEAQ (reference sequence). CDR3 nucleotides: TGTGCCAGCAGCGCCCTGGGCGCTCGCAATCAGCCCCAGCATTTT. Translated, it gives CASSALGARNQPQHF.

The CDR3 coding sequence is TGTGCCAGCAGCAAGCGACAGGTATCATCGAACACTGAAGCTTTCTTT. Encoded protein: CASSKRQVSSNTEAFF. The rearrangement links TRBV7-2 to TRBJ1-1, with TRBD1 as a possible D gene (6 bases). Germline CDR1 and CDR2: SGHTA and FQGNSA. The V end was cut by 5 bases, the J end by 1 base, with 17 bases between. This CDR3 is built from 16 residues.

The chain employs TRBV11-2 and TRBJ1-3, with D maybe TRBD1 (5 bases). V lost 1 base to trimming and J lost 2 bases, with 15 bases between them. CDR3 length equals 17 residues. Germline CDR1 is SGHAT and CDR2 is FQNNGV. The CDR3 DNA reads as TGTGCCAGCAGCTTAGGTCGGGGAGGGGCCACTGGAAACACCATATATTTT. Its protein product is CASSLGRGGATGNTIYF.

The chain has TRBV13 and TRBJ2-5; the match to TRBD1 covers 8 bases. The CDR3 runs 17 residues. Per germline, CDR1 PRHDT and CDR2 FYEKMQ (reference sequence). The trim removed 5 bases at V and 5 bases at J, leaving 16 bases unmatched. The CDR3 sequence is CASSPSLLGRGRETQYF. The CDR3 nucleotides read TGTGCCAGCAGCCCGAGTCTGCTTGGCAGGGGGCGTGAGACCCAGTACTTC.

The chain combines TRBV6-5 with TRBJ1-6, with TRBD1 matching 8 bases. Germline trimming cut 4 bases from V and 9 bases from J; bases unmatched to any gene: 5. The length of the CDR3 is 14 residues. Germline CDR1 MNHEY, CDR2 SVGAGI. The CDR3 bases are TGTGCCAGCAGTTTCCGGGACAGGAGTTCACCCCTCCACTTT. It yields the protein CASSFRDRSSPLHF.

The rearrangement links TRBV7-2 to TRBJ2-7; 7 bases are shared with TRBD1. V shed 4 bases, J shed 2 bases, and the junction held 8 bases outside the gene matches. Germline CDR1 SGHTA, CDR2 FQGNSA. This CDR3 is 15 amino acids long. The DNA of the CDR3 is TGTGCCAGCAGCTCCCGACAGGGTCGAACCTACGAGCAGTACTTC. Residues: CASSSRQGRTYEQYF.

The chain combines TRBV7-2 with TRBJ1-6; D gene uncertain. Germline V gene sequence: CDR1 SGHTA, CDR2 FQGNSA. The CDR3 is 15 amino acids. With 2 bases removed from V and 4 bases from J, the gap between germline ends came to 9 bases. The CDR3 protein is CASSLLGIYNSPLHF. As DNA, the CDR3 is TGTGCCAGCAGCTTACTCGGGATTTATAATTCACCCCTCCACTTT.

The chain links TRBV2 to TRBJ1-6, with a weak D call TRBD1 (6 bases). CDR1 is SNHLY and CDR2 is FYNNEI in the germline V gene. CDR3 length: 16 residues. The germline V and J ends were trimmed by 5 bases and 0 bases, with 11 bases remaining between them. The CDR3 here is CASSPQGYSYNSPLHF. DNA for the CDR3: TGTGCCAGCAGTCCCCAGGGGTACTCCTATAATTCACCCCTCCACTTT.

This clone was observed once. V usage is TRBV11-2 and J usage is TRBJ1-3; TRBD1 matches 7 bases. Germline CDR1 is SGHAT and CDR2 is FQNNGV. The CDR3 covers 15 residues. V trimming: 5 bases; J trimming: 0 bases; junction bases outside the gene matches: 4. This CDR3 reads CASSMGTVSGNTIYF. The CDR3 DNA is TGTGCCAGCAGCATGGGGACAGTCTCTGGAAACACCATATATTTT. The variable domain in full, completed from reference TRBV11-2 and TRBJ1-3, reads EAGVAQSPRYKIIEKRQSVAFWCNPISGHATLYWYQQILGQGPKLLIQFQNNGVVDDSQLPKDRFSAERLKGVDSTLKIQPAKLEDSAVYLCASSMGTVSGNTIYFGEGSWLTVV.

The rearrangement joins TRBV30 to TRBJ1-1; D gene ambiguous. This CDR3 is built from 11 residues. Germline assignment: CDR1 GTSNPN and CDR2 SVGIG (reference sequence). The germline V and J ends were trimmed by 5 bases and 3 bases, with 7 bases remaining between them. The CDR3 region has the DNA TGTGCCTGGTTAGTCCACACTGAAGCTTTCTTT. It encodes CAWLVHTEAFF.

The gene calls are TRBV5-6 and TRBJ2-3, with D possibly TRBD2 on 5 matching bases. Germline assignment: CDR1 SGHDT and CDR2 YYEEEE. The ends were cut back, 2 bases at V and 2 bases at J, with 15 bases in the middle. The CDR3 covers 16 residues. CDR3 coding DNA: TGTGCCAGCAGCTTACTTCGGGATTTAATCACAGATACGCAGTATTTT. The encoded protein is CASSLLRDLITDTQYF.

The chain links TRBV5-6 to TRBJ1-3, with 10 bases matching TRBD1. The CDR3 loop spans 14 amino acids. The germline gives CDR1 SGHDT, CDR2 YYEEEE. V trimming: 3 bases; J trimming: 9 bases; junction bases outside the gene matches: 6. The CDR3 loop is CASSWGDRGLTIYF. In DNA, the CDR3 is TGTGCCAGCAGCTGGGGGGACAGGGGCCTCACCATATATTTT.

The rearrangement uses TRBV28 and TRBJ2-7, with TRBD1 as a possible D gene (6 bases). V was clipped by 7 bases and J by 0 bases, with 13 bases between them. Germline CDR1 reads MDHEN; CDR2 reads SYDVKM. This CDR3 comprises 14 residues. The CDR3: CASTRTGSSYEQYF. The CDR3 DNA reads TGTGCCAGCACCCGAACAGGGAGCTCCTACGAGCAGTACTTC. Complete variable domain (other parts from reference TRBV28 and TRBJ2-7): DVKVTQSSRYLVKRTGEKVFLECVQDMDHENMFWYRQDPGLGLRLIYFSYDVKMKEKGDIPEGYSVSREKKERFSLILESASTNQTSMYLCASTRTGSSYEQYFGPGTRLTVT.

The CDR3 region has the DNA TGTGCCAGCAGCCTACAGGGGACCCCTGAAGCTTTCTTT. Its translation is CASSLQGTPEAFF. This sequence joins TRBV3-1 (or the pseudogene TRBV3-2) and TRBJ1-1, with TRBD1 identical over 7 bases. The CDR3 runs 13 residues. V was clipped by 4 bases and J by 6 bases; unmatched bases: 5. Germline V lookup: CDR1 LGHDT, CDR2 YNNKEL (reference sequence).

The rearrangement uses TRBV6-6 and TRBJ1-5; possibly TRBD1 for D (6 bases). Looked up from germline, CDR1 is MNHNY and CDR2 is SVGAGI (reference sequence). Trimming took 5 bases from V and 3 from J, leaving 23 bases between them. This CDR3 is built from 18 residues. The CDR3 spells CASSQFPSGQGINQPQHF. The CDR3 DNA reads TGTGCCAGCAGTCAATTCCCCTCGGGACAAGGTATCAATCAGCCCCAGCATTTT.

This clone was seen a few times. The rearrangement joins TRBV4-2 to TRBJ1-2, with D maybe TRBD1 (5 bases). This CDR3 is 15 amino acids long. Trimming took 0 bases from V and 8 from J, leaving 16 bases between them. Germline V lookup: CDR1 LGHNA, CDR2 YNFKEQ. The CDR3 nucleotides read TGTGCCAGCAGCCAAGATACGGACACAGGATCCGGCTACACCTTC. It codes for CASSQDTDTGSGYTF.

This clone has just one count. This chain links TRBV7-9 with TRBJ1-2; tentative D call: TRBD1 (6 bases). Germline lookup yields CDR1 SEHNR and CDR2 FQNEAQ (reference sequence). The V end was cut by 5 bases, the J end by 7 bases, with 17 bases between. The CDR3 is 14 amino acids. CDR3 loop: CASSTRQVQTGYTF. CDR3 in DNA: TGTGCCAGCAGCACCCGACAGGTTCAAACTGGCTACACCTTC.

The chain recombines TRBV11-2 with TRBJ2-7; D might be TRBD2 (6 bases). Germline V lookup: CDR1 SGHAT, CDR2 FQNNGV. Trimming cost V 1 base and J 5 bases, with 18 bases left between them. The CDR3 spans 16 residues. The CDR3 is CASSLVLAPKGNEQYF. CDR3 sequence (DNA): TGTGCCAGCAGCTTAGTCCTAGCGCCGAAAGGGAACGAGCAGTACTTC.

The genes are TRBV24-1 and TRBJ2-7, with TRBD2 matching 14 bases. Trimming at V came to 4 bases and at J to 4 bases, leaving 5 bases not matched to a gene. CDR3 size: 16 residues. Per germline, CDR1 KGHDR and CDR2 SFDVKD. The CDR3 loop reads CATSDRGTSGGYEQYF. The CDR3 region has the DNA TGTGCCACCAGTGACCGGGGGACTAGCGGGGGATACGAGCAGTACTTC.